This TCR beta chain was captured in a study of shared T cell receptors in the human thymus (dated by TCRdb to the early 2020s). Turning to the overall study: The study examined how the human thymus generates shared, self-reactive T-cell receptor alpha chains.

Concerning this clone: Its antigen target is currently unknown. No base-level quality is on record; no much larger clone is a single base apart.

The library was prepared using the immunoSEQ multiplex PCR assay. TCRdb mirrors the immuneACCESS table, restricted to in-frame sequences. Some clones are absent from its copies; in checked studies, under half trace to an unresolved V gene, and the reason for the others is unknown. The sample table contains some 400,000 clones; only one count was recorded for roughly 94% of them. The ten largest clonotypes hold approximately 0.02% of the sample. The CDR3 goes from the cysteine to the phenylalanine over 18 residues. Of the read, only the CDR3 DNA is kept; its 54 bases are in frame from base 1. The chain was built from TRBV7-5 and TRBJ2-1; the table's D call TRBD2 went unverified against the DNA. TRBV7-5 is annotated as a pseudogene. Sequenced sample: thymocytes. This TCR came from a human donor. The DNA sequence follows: TGTGCCAGAAGCTTAGCGGGGCCCCTACTAGCACTCTACAATGAGCAGTTCTTC. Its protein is CARSLAGPLLALYNEQFF.